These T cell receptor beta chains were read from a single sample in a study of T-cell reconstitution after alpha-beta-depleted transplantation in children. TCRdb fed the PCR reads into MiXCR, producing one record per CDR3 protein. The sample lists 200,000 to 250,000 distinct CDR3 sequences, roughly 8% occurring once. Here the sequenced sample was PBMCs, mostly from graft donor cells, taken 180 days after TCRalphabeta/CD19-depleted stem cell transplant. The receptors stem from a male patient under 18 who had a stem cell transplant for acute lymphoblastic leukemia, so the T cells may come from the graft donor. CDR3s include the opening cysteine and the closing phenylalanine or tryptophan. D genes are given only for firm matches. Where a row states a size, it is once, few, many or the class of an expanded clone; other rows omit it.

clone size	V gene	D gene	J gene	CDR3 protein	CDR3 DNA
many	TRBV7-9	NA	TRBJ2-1	CASSLEGWRYNEQFF	TGTGCCAGCAGCTTAGAAGGGTGGAGATACAATGAGCAGTTCTTC
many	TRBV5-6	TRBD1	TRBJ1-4	CASSLSGQPKLFF	TGTGCCAGCAGCTTGTCGGGACAGCCAAAACTGTTTTTT
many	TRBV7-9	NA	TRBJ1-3	CASSPVNPPADTIYF	TGTGCCAGCAGCCCTGTTAACCCTCCTGCGGACACCATATATTTT
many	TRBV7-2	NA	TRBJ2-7	CASSLGASAYEQYF	TGTGCCAGCAGCTTAGGGGCTAGCGCCTACGAGCAGTACTTC
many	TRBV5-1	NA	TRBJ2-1	CASSFQSSYNEQFF	TGCGCCAGCAGCTTCCAGAGCTCCTACAATGAGCAGTTCTTC
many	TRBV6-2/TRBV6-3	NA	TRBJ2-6	CASSYSGSGANVLTF	TGTGCCAGCAGTTACTCCGGCTCTGGGGCCAACGTCCTGACTTTC
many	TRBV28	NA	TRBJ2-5	CASSFHGAGQETQYF	TGTGCCAGCAGTTTTCACGGGGCAGGCCAAGAGACCCAGTACTTC
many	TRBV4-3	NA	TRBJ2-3	CASSQERSYTQYF	TGCGCCAGCAGCCAAGAGAGGTCCTATACGCAGTATTTT
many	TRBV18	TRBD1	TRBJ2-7	CASSPNIPGQLYEQYF	TGTGCCAGCTCACCTAATATTCCGGGACAGCTTTACGAGCAGTACTTC
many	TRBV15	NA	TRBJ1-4	CATSRDRGANEKLFF	TGTGCCACCAGCAGAGACCGGGGGGCCAATGAAAAACTGTTTTTT
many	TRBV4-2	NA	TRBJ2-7	CASSQGGSSYEQYF	TGTGCCAGCAGCCAAGGCGGCTCTTCCTACGAGCAGTACTTC
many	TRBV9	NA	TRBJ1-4	CASSSRTTSNEKLFF	TGTGCCAGCAGCTCCCGGACGACTAGTAATGAAAAACTGTTTTTT
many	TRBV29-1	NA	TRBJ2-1	CSVDIRVTDNEQFF	TGCAGCGTTGATATCAGGGTCACGGACAATGAGCAGTTCTTC
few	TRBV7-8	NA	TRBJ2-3	CASSVGAISSSTDTQYF	TGTGCCAGCAGCGTTGGGGCTATTTCCTCTAGCACAGATACGCAGTATTTT
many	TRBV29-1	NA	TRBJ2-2	CSALGQLANTGELFF	TGCAGCGCTTTAGGACAGCTGGCGAACACCGGGGAGCTGTTTTTT
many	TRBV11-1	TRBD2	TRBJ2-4	CASSLKPGLAGPTAKNIQYF	TGTGCCAGCAGCTTAAAACCGGGACTAGCGGGACCGACCGCCAAAAACATTCAGTACTTC
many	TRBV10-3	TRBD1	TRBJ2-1	CAISEGVGQGYLQFF	TGTGCCATCAGCGAGGGAGTGGGACAGGGGTACCTACAGTTCTTC
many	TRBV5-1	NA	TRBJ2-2	CASSSDNTGELFF	TGCGCCAGCAGCTCGGATAACACCGGGGAGCTGTTTTTT
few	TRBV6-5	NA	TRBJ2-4	CASSYSLYSLAKNIQYF	TGTGCCAGCAGTTACTCCCTTTACTCCTTAGCCAAAAACATTCAGTACTTC
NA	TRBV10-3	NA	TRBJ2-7	CAISESATRYEQYF	TGTGCCATCAGTGAGTCGGCCACGCGGTACGAGCAGTACTTC
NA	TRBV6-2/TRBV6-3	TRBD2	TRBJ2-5	CASRPVAGGQETQYF	TGTGCCAGCAGGCCTGTAGCGGGCGGCCAAGAGACCCAGTACTTC
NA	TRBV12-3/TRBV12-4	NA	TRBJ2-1	CASSSSGYNEQFF	TGTGCCAGCAGTTCGAGCGGATACAATGAGCAGTTCTTC
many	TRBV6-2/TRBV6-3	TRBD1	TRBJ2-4	CASSYPDREGAKNIQYF	TGTGCCAGCAGTTACCCCGACAGGGAAGGCGCCAAAAACATTCAGTACTTC
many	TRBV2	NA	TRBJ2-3	CASWLDTQYF	TGTGCCAGCTGGCTGGATACGCAGTATTTT
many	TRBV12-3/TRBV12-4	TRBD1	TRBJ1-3	CASSQTGAGNTIYF	TGTGCCAGCAGTCAGACAGGGGCTGGAAACACCATATATTTT
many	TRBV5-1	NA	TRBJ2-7	CASSLYWGVSYEQYF	TGCGCCAGCAGCTTATATTGGGGGGTCTCCTACGAGCAGTACTTC
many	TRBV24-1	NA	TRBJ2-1	CATSDLRWLDNEQFF	TGTGCCACCAGTGATTTGCGGTGGCTTGACAATGAGCAGTTCTTC
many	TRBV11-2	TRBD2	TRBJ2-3	CASSLGLADSTDTQYF	TGTGCCAGCAGCCTCGGACTAGCCGATAGCACAGATACGCAGTATTTT
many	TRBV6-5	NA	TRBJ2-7	CASSYSGELSYEQYF	TGTGCCAGCAGTTACTCCGGGGAGCTTTCCTACGAGCAGTACTTC
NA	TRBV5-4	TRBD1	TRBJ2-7	CASSFWQGAGIEQYF	TGTGCCAGCAGCTTCTGGCAGGGGGCTGGCATCGAGCAGTACTTC
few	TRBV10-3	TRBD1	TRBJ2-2	CAIRTGGTGELFF	TGTGCCATCAGAACAGGGGGCACCGGGGAGCTGTTTTTT
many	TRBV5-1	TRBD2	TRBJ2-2	CASSPVGGTSGGAGELFF	TGCGCCAGCAGCCCGGTTGGAGGGACTAGCGGGGGCGCCGGGGAGCTGTTTTTT
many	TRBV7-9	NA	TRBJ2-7	CASRTRAFGEQYF	TGTGCCAGCAGAACACGGGCGTTCGGAGAGCAGTACTTC
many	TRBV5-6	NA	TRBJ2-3	CASSLEVAPDTQYF	TGTGCCAGCAGCTTGGAGGTAGCCCCAGATACGCAGTATTTT
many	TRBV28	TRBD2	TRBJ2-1	CASSRSTSGNEQFF	TGTGCCAGCAGCCGGTCGACTAGCGGCAATGAGCAGTTCTTC
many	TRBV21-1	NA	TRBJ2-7	CDGGQADYEQYF	TGCGACGGGGGACAGGCGGACTACGAGCAGTACTTC
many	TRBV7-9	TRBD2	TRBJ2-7	CASSATSGGLGEQYF	TGTGCCAGCAGCGCCACTAGCGGAGGTCTCGGCGAGCAGTACTTC
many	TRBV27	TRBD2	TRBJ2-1	CASSLSGLAGLNEQFF	TGTGCCAGCAGTTTATCGGGACTAGCGGGACTCAATGAGCAGTTCTTC
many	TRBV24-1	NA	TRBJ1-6	CATPDNPRPDSPLHF	TGTGCCACGCCCGACAATCCAAGGCCGGATTCACCCCTCCACTTT
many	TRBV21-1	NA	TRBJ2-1	CASSMTSGRAKFENEQFF	TGTGCCAGCAGCATGACTAGCGGGAGGGCCAAATTCGAGAATGAGCAGTTCTTC
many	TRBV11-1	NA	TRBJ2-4	CASSLFQGQLNIQYF	TGTGCCAGCAGCTTATTTCAGGGGCAGTTGAACATTCAGTACTTC
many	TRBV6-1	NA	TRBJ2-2	CASSILGSDTGELFF	TGTGCCAGCAGCATCCTCGGGAGTGACACCGGGGAGCTGTTTTTT
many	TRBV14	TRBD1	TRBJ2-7	CASSLTGGLYEQYF	TGTGCCAGCAGCCTGACAGGGGGTCTCTACGAGCAGTACTTC
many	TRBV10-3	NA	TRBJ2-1	CAISMGVGYNEQFF	TGTGCCATCAGTATGGGGGTAGGTTACAATGAGCAGTTCTTC
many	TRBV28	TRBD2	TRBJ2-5	CASSPSLAGGRRRAWGGEETQYF	TGTGCCAGCAGCCCCTCCCTAGCGGGAGGGAGGCGTCGGGCGTGGGGAGGGGAGGAGACCCAGTACTTC
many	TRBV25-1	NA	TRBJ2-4	CASTKVAKNIQYF	TGTGCCAGCACCAAGGTAGCCAAAAACATTCAGTACTTC
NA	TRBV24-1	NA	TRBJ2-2	CATTADPSGELFF	TGTGCCACGACGGCCGACCCTTCCGGGGAGCTGTTTTTT
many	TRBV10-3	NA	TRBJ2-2	CATRGGSHDTGELFF	TGTGCCACCCGTGGGGGGAGTCATGACACCGGGGAGCTGTTTTTT
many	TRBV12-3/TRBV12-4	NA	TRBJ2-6	CASTGSGSGANVLTF	TGTGCCAGCACCGGGTCAGGGTCTGGGGCCAACGTCCTGACTTTC
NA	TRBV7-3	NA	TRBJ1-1	CASSLTRTTEAFF	TGTGCCAGCAGCTTAACGAGGACCACTGAAGCTTTCTTT